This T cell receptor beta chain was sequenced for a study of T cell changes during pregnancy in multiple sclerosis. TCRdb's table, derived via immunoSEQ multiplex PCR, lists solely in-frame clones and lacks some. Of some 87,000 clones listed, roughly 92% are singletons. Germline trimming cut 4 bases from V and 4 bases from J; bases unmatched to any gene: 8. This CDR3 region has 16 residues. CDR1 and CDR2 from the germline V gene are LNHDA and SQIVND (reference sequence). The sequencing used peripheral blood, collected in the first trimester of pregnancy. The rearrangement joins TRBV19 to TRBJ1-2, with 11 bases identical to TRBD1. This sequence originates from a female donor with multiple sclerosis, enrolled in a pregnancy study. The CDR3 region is CASSNPDRGRGYGYTF. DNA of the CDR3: TGTGCCAGTAGTAATCCGGACAGGGGGCGCGGCTATGGCTACACCTTC.